The clone carrying this T cell receptor (beta chain) was recorded many times. Its antigen is not identified. This sample stems from a study of T cells in Graves' hyperthyroidism and ophthalmopathy. General study findings and limits: Within blood appeared most thyroid clonotypes that had expanded above 0.001. Model-based prediction identified ophthalmopathy a median approximately 6.2 months prior to its onset. In the analysis, a 13 V-J model separated ophthalmopathy from stable hyperthyroidism.

Uncontrolled infections, other autoimmune diseases, pregnancy or lactation led to exclusion of patients. Using RNA transcripts as the source, TCR beta CDR3 regions were amplified. HTBI primers were the set used in a first-round RT-PCR of the TCR CDR3. In TCRdb, the multiplex PCR reads were re-called with MiXCR into one record per CDR3 protein. The data show around 600,000 distinct CDR3 sequences, with approximately 15% seen just once and less than 3.5% held by the top ten. V was clipped by 7 bases and J by 0 bases, with 12 bases between them. This CDR3 is 14 amino acids long. Germline CDR1 reads SNHLY; CDR2 reads FYNNEI.

J is TRBJ1-1 and V is TRBV2, with no clear D. Sample: blood. This receptor was taken from a woman aged 40-49 years with Graves' ophthalmopathy. The CDR3 region has the DNA TGTGCCAGCATCCCGGGCAGACTGAACACTGAAGCTTTCTTT. It yields the protein CASIPGRLNTEAFF.